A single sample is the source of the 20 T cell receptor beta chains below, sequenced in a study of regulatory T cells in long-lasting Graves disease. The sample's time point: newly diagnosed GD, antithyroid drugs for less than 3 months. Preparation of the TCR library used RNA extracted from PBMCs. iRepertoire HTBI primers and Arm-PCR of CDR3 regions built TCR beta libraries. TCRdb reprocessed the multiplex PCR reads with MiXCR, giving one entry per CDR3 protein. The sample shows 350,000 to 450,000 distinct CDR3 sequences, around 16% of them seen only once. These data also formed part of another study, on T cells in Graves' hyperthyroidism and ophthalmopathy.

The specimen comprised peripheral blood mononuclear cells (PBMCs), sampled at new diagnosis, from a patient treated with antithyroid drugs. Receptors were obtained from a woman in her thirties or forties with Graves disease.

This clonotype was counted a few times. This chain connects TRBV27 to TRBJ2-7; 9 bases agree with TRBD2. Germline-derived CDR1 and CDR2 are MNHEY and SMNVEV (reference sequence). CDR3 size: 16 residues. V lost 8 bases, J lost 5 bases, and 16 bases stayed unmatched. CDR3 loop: CASPRDGLAGHNEQYF. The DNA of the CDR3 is TGTGCCAGCCCCCGGGATGGGCTAGCGGGACACAACGAGCAGTACTTC.

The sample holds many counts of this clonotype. CDR3 in amino acids: CASSLSLGYEQYF. The CDR3 coding sequence is TGTGCCAGCAGTTTATCTTTGGGCTACGAGCAGTACTTC. The chain links TRBV12-3 or TRBV12-4 to TRBJ2-7; D is uncertain. There are 13 residues in the CDR3. V was pared by 2 bases and J by 3 bases, with 8 bases between.

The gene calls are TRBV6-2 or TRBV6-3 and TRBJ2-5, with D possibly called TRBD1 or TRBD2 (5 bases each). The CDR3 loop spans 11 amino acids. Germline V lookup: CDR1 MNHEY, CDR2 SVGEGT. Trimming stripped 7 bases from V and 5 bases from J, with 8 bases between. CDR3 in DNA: TGTGCCAGCAACTGGGGGGAGACCCAGTACTTC. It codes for CASNWGETQYF.

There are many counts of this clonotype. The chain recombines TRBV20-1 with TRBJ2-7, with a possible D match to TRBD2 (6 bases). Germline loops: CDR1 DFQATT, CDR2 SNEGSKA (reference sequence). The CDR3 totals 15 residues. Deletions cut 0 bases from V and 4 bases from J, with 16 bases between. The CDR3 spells CSAREVVGRGYEQYF. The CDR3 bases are TGCAGTGCTAGAGAGGTGGTAGGGCGGGGTTACGAGCAGTACTTC.

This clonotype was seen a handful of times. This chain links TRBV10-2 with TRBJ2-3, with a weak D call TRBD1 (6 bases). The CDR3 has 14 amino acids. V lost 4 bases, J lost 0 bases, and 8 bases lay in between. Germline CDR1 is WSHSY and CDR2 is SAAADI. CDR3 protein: CASSGGQSTDTQYF. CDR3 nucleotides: TGCGCCAGCAGTGGGGGACAAAGCACAGATACGCAGTATTTT.

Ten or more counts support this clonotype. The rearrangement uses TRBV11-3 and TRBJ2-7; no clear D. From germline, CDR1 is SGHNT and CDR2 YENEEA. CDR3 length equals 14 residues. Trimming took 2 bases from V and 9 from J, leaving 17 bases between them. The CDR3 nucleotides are TGTGCCAGCAGCTTAAATCCGGGCCCCTTGGGGCAGTACTTC. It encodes CASSLNPGPLGQYF.

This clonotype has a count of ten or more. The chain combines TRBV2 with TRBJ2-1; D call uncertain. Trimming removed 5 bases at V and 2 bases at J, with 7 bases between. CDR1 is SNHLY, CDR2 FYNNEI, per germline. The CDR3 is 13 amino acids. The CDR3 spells CASSSPTYNEQFF. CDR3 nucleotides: TGTGCCAGCAGTAGTCCGACCTACAATGAGCAGTTCTTC.

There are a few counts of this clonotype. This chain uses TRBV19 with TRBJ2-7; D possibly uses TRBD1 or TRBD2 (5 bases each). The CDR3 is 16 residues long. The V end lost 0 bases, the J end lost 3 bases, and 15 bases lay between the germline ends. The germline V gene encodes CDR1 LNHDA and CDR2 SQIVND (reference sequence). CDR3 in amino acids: CASSIDAQGRLYEQYF. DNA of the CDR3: TGTGCCAGTAGTATAGATGCCCAGGGACGACTCTACGAGCAGTACTTC.

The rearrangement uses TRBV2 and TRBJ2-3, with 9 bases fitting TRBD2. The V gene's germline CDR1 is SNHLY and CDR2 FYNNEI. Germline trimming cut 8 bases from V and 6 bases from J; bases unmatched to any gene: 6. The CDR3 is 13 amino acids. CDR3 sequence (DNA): TGTGCCAGCGCGGGGGGGCCTGGGGATACGCAGTATTTT. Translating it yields CASAGGPGDTQYF.

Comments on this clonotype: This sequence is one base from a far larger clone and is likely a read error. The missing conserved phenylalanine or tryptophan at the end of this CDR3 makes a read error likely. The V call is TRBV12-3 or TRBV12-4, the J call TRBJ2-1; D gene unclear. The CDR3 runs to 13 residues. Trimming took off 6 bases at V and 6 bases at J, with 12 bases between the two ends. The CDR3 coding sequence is TGTGCCAGCAGCCCGGACCCTAGCAATGAGCAGTTCCTC. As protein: CASSPDPSNEQFL.

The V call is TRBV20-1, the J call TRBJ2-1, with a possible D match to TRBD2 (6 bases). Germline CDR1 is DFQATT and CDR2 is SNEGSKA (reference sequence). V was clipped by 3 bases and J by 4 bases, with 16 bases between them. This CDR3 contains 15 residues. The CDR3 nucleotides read TGCAGTGCTAGCTCGGGACTGCCGGGATACAATGAGCAGTTCTTC. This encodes CSASSGLPGYNEQFF.

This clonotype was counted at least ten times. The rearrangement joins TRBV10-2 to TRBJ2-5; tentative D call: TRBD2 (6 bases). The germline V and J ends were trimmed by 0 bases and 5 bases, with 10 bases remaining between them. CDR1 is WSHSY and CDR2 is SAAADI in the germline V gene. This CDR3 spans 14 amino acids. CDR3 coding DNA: TGCGCCAGCAGTGAGTCTAGAGGAGGGGAGACCCAGTACTTC. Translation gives CASSESRGGETQYF.

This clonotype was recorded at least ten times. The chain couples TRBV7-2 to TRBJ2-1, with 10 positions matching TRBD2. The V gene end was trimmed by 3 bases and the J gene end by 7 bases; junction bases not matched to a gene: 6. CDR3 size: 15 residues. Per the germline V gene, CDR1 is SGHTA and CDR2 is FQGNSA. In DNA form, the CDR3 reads TGTGCCAGCAGCTTGAGCGGGAGGGCCGGGAATGAGCAGTTCTTC. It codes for CASSLSGRAGNEQFF.

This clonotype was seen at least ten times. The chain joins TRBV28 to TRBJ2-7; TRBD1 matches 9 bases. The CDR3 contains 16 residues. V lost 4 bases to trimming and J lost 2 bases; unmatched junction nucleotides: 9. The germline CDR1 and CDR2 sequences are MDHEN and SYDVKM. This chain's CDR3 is CASSSMGQGHPYEQYF. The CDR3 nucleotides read TGTGCCAGCAGTTCAATGGGACAGGGACACCCCTACGAGCAGTACTTC.

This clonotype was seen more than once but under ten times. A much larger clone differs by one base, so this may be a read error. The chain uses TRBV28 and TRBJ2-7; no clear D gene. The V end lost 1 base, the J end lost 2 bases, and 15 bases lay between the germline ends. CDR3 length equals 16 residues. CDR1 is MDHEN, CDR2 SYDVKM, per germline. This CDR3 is CASSLYDLVPTYEQYF. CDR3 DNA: TGTGCCAGCAGTTTATACGACTTAGTCCCCACCTACGAGCAGTACTTC.

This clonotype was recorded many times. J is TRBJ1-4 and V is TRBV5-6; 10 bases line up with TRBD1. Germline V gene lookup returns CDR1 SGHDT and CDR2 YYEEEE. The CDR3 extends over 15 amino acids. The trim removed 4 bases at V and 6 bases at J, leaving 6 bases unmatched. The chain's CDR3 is CASSRQGALHEKLFF. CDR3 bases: TGTGCCAGCAGCCGACAGGGGGCGCTTCATGAAAAACTGTTTTTT.

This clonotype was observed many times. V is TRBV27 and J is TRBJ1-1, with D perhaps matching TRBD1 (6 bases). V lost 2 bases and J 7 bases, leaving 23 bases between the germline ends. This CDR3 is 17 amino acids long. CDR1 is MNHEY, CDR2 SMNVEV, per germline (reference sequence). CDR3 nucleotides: TGTGCCAGCAGTTTAAGTGGGACATTTTCGTATCCTCTTGAAGCTTTCTTT. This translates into CASSLSGTFSYPLEAFF.

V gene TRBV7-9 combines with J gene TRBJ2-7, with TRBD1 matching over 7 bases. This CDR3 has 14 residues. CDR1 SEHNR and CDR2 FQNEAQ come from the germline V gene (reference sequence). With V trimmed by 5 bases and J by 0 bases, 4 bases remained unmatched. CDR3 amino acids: CASSPDRASYEQYV. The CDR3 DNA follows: TGTGCCAGCAGCCCCGACAGGGCCTCCTACGAGCAGTACGTC.

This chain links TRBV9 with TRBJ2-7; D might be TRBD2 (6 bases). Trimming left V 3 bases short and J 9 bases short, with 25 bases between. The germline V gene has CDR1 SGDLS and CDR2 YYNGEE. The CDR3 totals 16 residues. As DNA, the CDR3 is TGTGCCAGCAGCGGTGGCCCCGGCCGCCGGGGGAACGGGCAGTACTTC. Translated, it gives CASSGGPGRRGNGQYF.

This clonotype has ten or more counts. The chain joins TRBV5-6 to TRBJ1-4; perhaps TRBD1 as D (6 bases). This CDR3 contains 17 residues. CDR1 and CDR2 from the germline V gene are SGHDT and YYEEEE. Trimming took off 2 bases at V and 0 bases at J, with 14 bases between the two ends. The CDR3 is CASSFLTGAATNEKLFF. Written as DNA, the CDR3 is TGTGCCAGCAGCTTCCTGACAGGAGCTGCAACTAATGAAAAACTGTTTTTT.